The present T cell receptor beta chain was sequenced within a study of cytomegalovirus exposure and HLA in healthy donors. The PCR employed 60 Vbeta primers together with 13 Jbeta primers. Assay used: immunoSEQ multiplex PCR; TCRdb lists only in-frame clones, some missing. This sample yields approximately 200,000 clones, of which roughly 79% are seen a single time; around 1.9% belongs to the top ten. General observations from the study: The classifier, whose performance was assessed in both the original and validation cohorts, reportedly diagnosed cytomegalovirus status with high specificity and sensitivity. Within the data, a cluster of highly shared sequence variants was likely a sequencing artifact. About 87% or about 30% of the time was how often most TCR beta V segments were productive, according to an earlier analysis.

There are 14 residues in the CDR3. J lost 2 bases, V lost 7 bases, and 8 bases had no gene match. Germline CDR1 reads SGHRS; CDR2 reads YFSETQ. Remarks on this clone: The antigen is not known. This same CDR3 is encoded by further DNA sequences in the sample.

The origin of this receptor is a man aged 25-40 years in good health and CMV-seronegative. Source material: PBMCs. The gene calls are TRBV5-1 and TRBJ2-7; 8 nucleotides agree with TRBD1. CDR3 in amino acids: CASSTGQVPYEQYF. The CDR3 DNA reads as TGCGCCAGCTCGACGGGACAGGTCCCCTACGAGCAGTACTTC.